Below, 8 T cell receptor beta chains from the same sample are listed, as sequenced in a study of blood T cell repertoires in COVID-19. The method was immunoSEQ multiplex PCR; TCRdb's version includes in-frame clones alone and lacks a portion of them. Here the sample spans roughly 250,000 clones, 82% being singletons. What was sequenced was peripheral blood. The receptor set was obtained from a woman aged 55 to 70 with active or convalescent COVID-19.

The chain carries TRBV29-1 and TRBJ2-3; D unclear. The CDR3 is 9 residues long. CDR1 SQVTM and CDR2 ANQGSEA come from the germline V gene. With 8 bases removed from V and 5 bases from J, the gap between germline ends came to 5 bases. The CDR3 loop is CSIKDTQYF. The CDR3 DNA follows: TGCAGCATAAAAGATACGCAGTATTTT.

The V and J genes are TRBV5-1 and TRBJ2-5; TRBD2 aligns across 10 bases. Germline V gives CDR1 SGHRS, CDR2 YFSETQ. The CDR3 loop spans 17 amino acids. The ends lost 4 bases at V and 4 bases at J; junction bases unmatched: 13. The CDR3 here is CASSRNLAGVSRETQYF. The CDR3 DNA is TGCGCCAGCAGCCGGAACCTAGCGGGGGTATCTCGAGAGACCCAGTACTTC.

The V and J genes are TRBV3-1 (or the pseudogene TRBV3-2) and TRBJ2-7; D perhaps matches TRBD1 (6 bases). Trimming removed 3 bases at V and 1 base at J, with 10 bases between. CDR3 length equals 14 residues. The V gene's germline CDR1 is LGHDT and CDR2 YNNKEL (reference sequence). The CDR3 loop reads CASSHTGWSYEQYF. The CDR3 DNA reads TGTGCCAGCAGCCATACAGGGTGGTCCTACGAGCAGTACTTC.

V and J are TRBV5-6 and TRBJ1-2, with 7 bases fitting TRBD1. Germline V gene data show CDR1 as SGHDT and CDR2 as YYEEEE. The CDR3 contains 17 residues. The trim removed 0 bases at V and 3 bases at J, leaving 11 bases unmatched. The CDR3 bases are TGTGCCAGCAGCTTGGGAGACAGGGCCCCCGTTCACTATGGCTACACCTTC. Its protein product is CASSLGDRAPVHYGYTF.

This clone was found once. This chain joins TRBV6-5 and TRBJ2-2, with 7 nucleotides matching TRBD2. CDR1 MNHEY and CDR2 SVGAGI come from the germline V gene. The CDR3 spans 14 residues. V lost 2 bases and J lost 6; bases outside the gene matches: 3. Written as DNA, the CDR3 is TGTGCCAGCAGTTACCCGACTAGCCCCGGGGAGCTGTTTTTT. Residues: CASSYPTSPGELFF.

This clone has more than one count but fewer than ten. The V call is TRBV5-4, the J call TRBJ1-6; D is unresolved. Trimming pared 3 bases from V and 9 bases from J, leaving 13 bases between. The germline CDR1 and CDR2 sequences are SGHNT and YYREEE (reference sequence). This CDR3 has 14 amino acids. CDR3 DNA sequence: TGTGCCAGCAGCTCCGGTTCCTTTGGTTCACCCCTCCACTTT. Translated: CASSSGSFGSPLHF. The full variable domain, in which reference TRBV5-4 and TRBJ1-6 provide the parts outside the CDR3, is ETGVTQSPTHLIKTRGQQVTLRCSSQSGHNTVSWYQQALGQGPQFIFQYYREEENGRGNFPPRFSGLQFPNYSSELNVNALELDDSALYLCASSSGSFGSPLHFGNGTRLTVT.

The V and J genes are TRBV19 and TRBJ2-1; D may be TRBD1 (6 bases). The V gene's germline CDR1 is LNHDA and CDR2 SQIVND (reference sequence). Deletions cut 6 bases from V and 0 bases from J, with 12 bases between. The CDR3 length is 15 residues. As DNA, the CDR3 is TGTGCCAGTAGAAGACAGGTGAGCTCCTACAATGAGCAGTTCTTC. Amino acids: CASRRQVSSYNEQFF.

The chain couples TRBV10-3 to TRBJ2-5; 10 bases map to TRBD1. The CDR3 spans 15 residues. Germline V gene sequence: CDR1 ENHRY, CDR2 SYGVKD. The junction had 2 bases not matched to a gene; V was cut back by 2 bases and J by 2 bases. Here the CDR3 DNA reads TGTGCCATCAGTGAGCTGGGACAGGGGCAAGAGACCCAGTACTTC. Its protein product is CAISELGQGQETQYF.